The TCR beta chain described here comes from a study of blood T cell repertoires in COVID-19. Across the whole study: Material from acute and convalescent COVID-19 was sourced from the United States, Italy and Spain. Sample material is recorded as cDNA or gDNA derived from T cells, B-cell-depleted T cells, or PBMCs.

Before they entered the study, exposed participants had met a COVID-19 case within 2 weeks. Method: immunoSEQ multiplex PCR; TCRdb's copy keeps in-frame clones and lacks some. This sample has roughly 200,000 clones, with 86% found just once. The CDR3 contains 15 residues. Trimming took 1 base from V and 4 from J, leaving 12 bases between them. Per germline, CDR1 SGHKS and CDR2 YYEKEE (reference sequence). This chain uses TRBV5-5 with TRBJ2-1, with D maybe TRBD2 (6 bases). Sequencing was performed on PBMCs or T cells enriched from blood (not recorded which). This clonotype originated in a woman aged 25 to 39 who had been exposed to COVID-19. CDR3 protein: CASSLSGGSYNEQFF. CDR3 coding DNA: TGTGCCAGCAGCTTGTCTGGGGGGTCGTACAATGAGCAGTTCTTC.